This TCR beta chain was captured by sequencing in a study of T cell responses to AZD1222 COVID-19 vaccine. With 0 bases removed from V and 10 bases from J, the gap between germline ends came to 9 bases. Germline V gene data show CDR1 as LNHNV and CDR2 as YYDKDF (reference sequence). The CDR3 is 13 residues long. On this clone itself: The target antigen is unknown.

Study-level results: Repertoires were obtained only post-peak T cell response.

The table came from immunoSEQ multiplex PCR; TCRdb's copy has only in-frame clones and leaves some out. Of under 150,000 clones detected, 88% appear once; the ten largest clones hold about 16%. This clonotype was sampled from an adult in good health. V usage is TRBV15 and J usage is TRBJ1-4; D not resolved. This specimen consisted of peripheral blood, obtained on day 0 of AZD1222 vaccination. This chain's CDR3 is CATSRDEEGKLFF. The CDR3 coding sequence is TGTGCCACCAGCAGAGATGAGGAGGGAAAACTGTTTTTT. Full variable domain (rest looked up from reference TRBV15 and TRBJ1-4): DAMVIQNPRYQVTQFGKPVTLSCSQTLNHNVMYWYQQKSSQAPKLLFHYYDKDFNNEADTPDNFQSRRPNTSFCFLDIRSPGLGDTAMYLCATSRDEEGKLFFGSGTQLSVL.